The entry below describes one TCR beta chain. Original handling: By means of reference gene primer amplification, nucleated cell counts were estimated. The repertoire was sequenced with immunoSEQ multiplex PCR; TCRdb's copy has only in-frame clones and lacks some. The D gene and trimming were derived from the DNA, and the V and J assignments and clone size from that table. The table records 25,000 to 30,000 clones, about 90% of them present only once. This sample was included in a study of blood T cell repertoires in COVID-19. Study-level information: COVID-19 samples from acute and convalescent phases originated in the United States, Italy and Spain.

The CDR3 spans 14 residues. Germline CDR1 and CDR2: SEHNR and FQNEAQ (reference sequence). Trimming pared 0 bases from V and 0 bases from J, leaving 4 bases between. The TCR was taken from a woman aged 60-75 years with active COVID-19. V gene TRBV7-9 combines with J gene TRBJ2-3, with unresolved D. The sequenced material came from peripheral blood. The DNA of the CDR3 is TGTGCCAGCAGCTTAGCGGCTAGCACAGATACGCAGTATTTT. Residues: CASSLAASTDTQYF.